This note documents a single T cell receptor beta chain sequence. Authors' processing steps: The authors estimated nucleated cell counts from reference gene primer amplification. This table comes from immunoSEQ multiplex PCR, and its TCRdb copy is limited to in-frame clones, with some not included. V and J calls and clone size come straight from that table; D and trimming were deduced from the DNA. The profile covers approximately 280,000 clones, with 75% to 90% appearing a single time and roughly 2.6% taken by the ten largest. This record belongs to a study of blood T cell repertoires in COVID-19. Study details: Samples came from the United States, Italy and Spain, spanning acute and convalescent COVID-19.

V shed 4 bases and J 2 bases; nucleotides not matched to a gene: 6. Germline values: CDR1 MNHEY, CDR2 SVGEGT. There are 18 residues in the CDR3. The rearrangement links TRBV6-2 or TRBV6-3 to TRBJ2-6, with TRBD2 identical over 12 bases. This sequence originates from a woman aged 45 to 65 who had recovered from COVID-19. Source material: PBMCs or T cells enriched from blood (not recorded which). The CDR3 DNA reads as TGTGCCAGCAGTTCCCATCTAGCGGGAGGGCCTGGGGCCAACGTCCTGACTTTC. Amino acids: CASSSHLAGGPGANVLTF.